This TCR beta chain originates from a study of CD8 T cells in Susac syndrome. RNA, at roughly 0.45 to 1 ug, was reverse transcribed with random hexamers. It was immunoSEQ multiplex PCR that amplified TCR beta CDR3 across 54 Vbeta and 13 Jbeta. TCRdb processed the immunoSEQ multiplex PCR reads anew with MiXCR; each CDR3 protein has one entry. In the table there are 150,000 to 180,000 distinct CDR3 sequences, about 94% of which are singletons. The CDR3 sequence is 18 residues long. The CD8+ and CD4+ T cells were negatively isolated, with the TEMRA cells enriched by FACS. This clonotype was obtained from a human donor with multiple sclerosis. The source material was CD8+ T cells from PBMCs. The genes are TRBV1 and TRBJ2-7; TRBD2 is taken as the D call from the table, unchecked against the DNA. TRBV1 counts as a pseudogene. CDR3 sequence (DNA): TGCACCAGCAGCCAAGATTCCCCCACACAGCGGGGGGCCTACGAGCAGTACTTC. It codes for CTSSQDSPTQRGAYEQYF.